This T cell receptor beta chain was recorded in a study of molecular identifiers for immune sequencing clone quantification. Sorted cell numbers of roughly 19,000 to 1,000,000, with 10%, 30% or 50% RNA, served as input for naive CD8 libraries. Isolation of naive CD8 T cells was achieved by sorting on a CD8+CD4-CCR7+CD45RA+ phenotype. Study-level results: Beyond 20 RNA copies, clones held over 98% of effector molecules, compared with under 1% in naive cells.

Turning to this clonotype: No antigen is known for it.

Germline V gives CDR1 SEHNR, CDR2 FQNEAQ (reference sequence). With V trimmed by 5 bases and J by 5 bases, 6 bases remained unmatched. The CDR3 sequence is 14 residues long. Bulk TCR libraries used previously described methods and listed TCR primers. TCRdb analysed the PCR reads with MiXCR anew, one entry per CDR3 protein. The sample carries some 590,000 distinct CDR3 sequences, approximately 24% recorded once. The chain carries TRBV7-9 and TRBJ1-1; TRBD1 matches 9 bases. Material: naive CD8+ T cells from blood, with Jurkat cell RNA spiked in. Subset denoted: FACS-sorted CD8+CD4-CCR7+CD45RA+ naive T cells. The sequence came from a human donor in good health. Some libraries in this study had Jurkat cell RNA spiked in. The DNA for the CDR3 is TGTGCCAGCAGCCACAGGGGGCGGGGGACTGAAGCTTTCTTT. Its protein product is CASSHRGRGTEAFF. Using reference TRBV7-9 and TRBJ1-1 for the parts outside the CDR3, the full variable domain is DTGVSQNPRHKITKRGQNVTFRCDPISEHNRLYWYRQTLGQGPEFLTYFQNEAQLEKSRLLSDRFSAERPKGSFSTLEIQRTEQGDSAMYLCASSHRGRGTEAFFGQGTRLTVV.